This is a list of T cell receptor beta chains from one sample in a study of T cells in Graves' hyperthyroidism and ophthalmopathy. One entry per CDR3 protein results from TCRdb running MiXCR on the multiplex PCR reads. The sample carries around 450,000 distinct CDR3 sequences, about 15% recorded once. Sequenced sample: blood. These receptors were collected from a woman between 18 and 29 years old with Graves' hyperthyroidism. Each CDR3 is given with its conserved first and last residue. D genes are given only for firm matches. Size tells how often a clone was seen (once, few, many) or the class of an expanded clone, and some rows leave it out.

D,J,V,size,DNA,CDR3
NA,TRBJ1-1,TRBV7-9,few,TGTGCCAGCAGCTTAGCCACCAACACTGAAGCTTTCTTT,CASSLATNTEAFF
NA,TRBJ2-2,TRBV27,NA,TGTGCCAGCAGAATCGGGGCCGGGGAGCTGGTTTTT,CASRIGAGELVF
TRBD2,TRBJ2-1,TRBV2,few,TGTGCCAGCAGGGGGCTAGCGGGAGTCCCTGAGCAGTCCTTC,CASRGLAGVPEQSF
NA,TRBJ1-5,TRBV7-8,many,TGTGCCAGCAGCTTAGTGGGGTCGGAAGATCAGCCCCAGCATTTT,CASSLVGSEDQPQHF
NA,TRBJ1-2,TRBV6-1,NA,TGTGCCAGCAGTCCTTATCTCCGGGACGCCGGAGGCTACACCTTC,CASSPYLRDAGGYTF
NA,TRBJ1-2,TRBV7-2,many,TGTGCCAGCAGACTAGGCTACACCTTC,CASRLGYTF
TRBD2,TRBJ2-1,TRBV27,many,TGTGCCAGCACCCCGGTGGCGGGAGTTAGGAATGAGCAGTTCTTC,CASTPVAGVRNEQFF
NA,TRBJ1-2,TRBV12-3/TRBV12-4,many,TGTGCCAGCAGTAGGGACCGAGCCTATGGCTACACCTTC,CASSRDRAYGYTF
NA,TRBJ2-1,TRBV12-5,NA,TGTGCTACCGCCCCCATCCTTCTGAATGAGCAGTTCTTC,CATAPILLNEQFF
TRBD1,TRBJ1-5,TRBV6-2/TRBV6-3,many,TGTGCCAGCACCCAACCCCGAGACAGGGGCAATCAGCCCCAGCATTTT,CASTQPRDRGNQPQHF
NA,TRBJ2-1,TRBV3-1,NA,TGTGCCAGCAGCCAAGACCCCCGGAGCTCCTACAATGAGCAGTTCTTC,CASSQDPRSSYNEQFF
NA,TRBJ2-2,TRBV5-1,few,TGCGCCAGCAGCTTTCCCGGCGGGGAGCTGTTTTTT,CASSFPGGELFF